The 5 T cell receptor beta chains in this list originate from one sample, sequenced in a study of blood T cell repertoires in COVID-19. Assay: immunoSEQ multiplex PCR; the TCRdb copy retains only in-frame clones and omits some. The sample carries about 150,000 clones, under 80% recorded once. The sample was peripheral blood. Source of these receptors: a man in his sixties with acute or convalescent COVID-19.

V is TRBV6-6 and J is TRBJ2-1; D uncertain. The CDR3 is 11 amino acids. CDR1 MNHNY and CDR2 SVGAGI come from the germline V gene (reference sequence). V was clipped by 5 bases and J by 6 bases, with 5 bases between them. The CDR3: CASSPGNEQFF. The CDR3 DNA follows: TGTGCCAGCAGTCCGGGCAATGAGCAGTTCTTC.

The chain is built from TRBV6-5 and TRBJ1-1; 8 nucleotides line up with TRBD1. There are 15 residues in the CDR3. Losses at the gene ends were 6 bases for V and 0 bases for J; bases not matched to a gene: 6. Germline V CDR1 and CDR2: MNHEY, SVGAGI. DNA for the CDR3: TGTGCCAGCAGACAGGGGGGAAACATGAACACTGAAGCTTTCTTT. This sequence encodes CASRQGGNMNTEAFF.

The rearrangement joins TRBV4-2 to TRBJ2-1, with 7 bases matching TRBD1. The germline CDR1 and CDR2 sequences are LGHNA and YNFKEQ. J lost 4 bases, V lost 0 bases, and 6 bases had no gene match. The CDR3 length is 16 residues. The CDR3, as DNA: TGTGCCAGCAGCCAAGATACAGGGACAGAATACAATGAGCAGTTCTTC. Protein: CASSQDTGTEYNEQFF.

The chain employs TRBV6-5 and TRBJ2-7, with D maybe TRBD2 (6 bases). Germline V CDR1 and CDR2: MNHEY, SVGAGI. This CDR3 comprises 14 residues. Trimming took 0 bases from V and 3 from J, leaving 9 bases between them. The CDR3 DNA sequence: TGTGCCAGCAGTTACTCTTGGGAGGTCTACGAGCAGTACTTC. Translation gives CASSYSWEVYEQYF.

The chain joins TRBV20-1 to TRBJ2-1; 9 nucleotides line up with TRBD2. J lost 4 bases, V lost 3 bases, and 10 bases had no gene match. This CDR3 is 16 amino acids long. Germline V gives CDR1 DFQATT, CDR2 SNEGSKA (reference sequence). As DNA, the CDR3 is TGCAGTGCTAGTATGCAAACTAGCGGGTTATACAATGAGCAGTTCTTC. This translates into CSASMQTSGLYNEQFF.